These T cell receptor beta chains were read from a single sample in a study of shared clonotypes between healthy human individuals. The data were produced by immunoSEQ multiplex PCR, yet TCRdb's version contains in-frame clones alone and is incomplete. The table has roughly 570,000 clones, about 98% seen once. The sequenced sample consisted of naive CD8+ T cells sorted from blood. Receptors were obtained from a man younger than 40 in good health. Both conserved end residues are part of each CDR3. Each record gives: D gene, J gene, V gene, clone size, CDR3 DNA, CDR3 protein. A D gene is named only where the DNA matches it firmly. Size values are once, few and many counts, or a class for expanded clones, and some rows have none.

>.|TRBJ2-1|TRBV28|.
TGTGCCAGCATGGTCCCTTTCGATGAGCAGTTCTTC
CASMVPFDEQFF
>TRBD1|TRBJ1-4|TRBV5-1|.
TGCGCCAGCAGCCTGGTTAGGACAGGGGTAACTAATGAAAAACTGTTTTTT
CASSLVRTGVTNEKLFF
>.|TRBJ2-7|TRBV18|.
TGTGCCAGCTCCTCTTTAGCGGTTCGGTTTTACGAGCAGTACTTC
CASSSLAVRFYEQYF
>.|TRBJ2-7|TRBV10-3|.
TGTGCCTCTACTCACCCAGGGAGCGTCGACGAGCAGTACTTC
CASTHPGSVDEQYF
>.|TRBJ2-3|TRBV6-5|.
TGTGCCAGCAGTTACCCATCTAGGGCAGATACGCAGTATTTT
CASSYPSRADTQYF
>TRBD2|TRBJ2-1|TRBV27|.
TGTGCCAGCAGTTCCCTGACTAGCGGGAGTTTTAATGAGCAGTTCTTC
CASSSLTSGSFNEQFF
>.|TRBJ2-1|TRBV29-1|.
TGCAGCGCACTCGAAGGGGGAGGGGAATACAATGAGCAGTTCTTC
CSALEGGGEYNEQFF
>.|TRBJ2-1|TRBV7-8|.
TGTGCCAGCACCACTGAGAGCCTAGTATCGTACAATGAGCAGTTCTTC
CASTTESLVSYNEQFF
>.|TRBJ1-1|TRBV29-1|.
TGCAGCGTTGATCAAACAGGTGAAGCTTTCTTT
CSVDQTGEAFF
>.|TRBJ1-2|TRBV7-9|.
TGTGCCAGCAGCCCTAACAGTCAGAAGGGCTACACCTTC
CASSPNSQKGYTF
>TRBD2|TRBJ2-7|TRBV7-6|.
TGTGCCAGCAGCTTTAGACTAGCGGGCTACGAGCAGTACTTC
CASSFRLAGYEQYF
>TRBD2|TRBJ2-3|TRBV11-2|once
TGTGCCAGCAGCTGGGAACTAGCGGGGACAGATACGCAGTATTTT
CASSWELAGTDTQYF
>TRBD2|TRBJ2-1|TRBV7-9|.
TGTGCCAGCCAATCTCCTTCCCCTAGCGGGAGAAACTACAATGAGCAGTTCTTC
CASQSPSPSGRNYNEQFF
>TRBD1|TRBJ1-4|TRBV9|.
TGTGCCAGCAGCGTAGGGACAGGGAATGAAAAACTGTTTTTT
CASSVGTGNEKLFF
>.|TRBJ2-2|TRBV15|.
TGTGCCACCAGCAGAGATCGGGGGGCAGTGAAGACCGGGGAGCTGTTTTTT
CATSRDRGAVKTGELFF
>.|TRBJ2-4|TRBV7-9|.
TGTGCCAGCAGCCCGGCCGCCGGGGGAGAGGCCAAAAACATTCAGTACTTC
CASSPAAGGEAKNIQYF
>.|TRBJ2-6|TRBV7-9|.
TGTGCCAGCAGCTTACCCATAGAAGGGGAGTGGGTTGTAGCCAACGTCCTGACTTTC
CASSLPIEGEWVVANVLTF
>.|TRBJ2-7|TRBV10-3|.
TGTGCCATCAGTGAGGAGACTAGTTCCTACCAGCAGTACTTC
CAISEETSSYQQYF
>.|TRBJ2-5|TRBV7-9|.
TGTGCCAGCACGGTCTTCCTAGGGTCCCCGGCGAAAGAGACCCAGTACTTC
CASTVFLGSPAKETQYF
>.|TRBJ2-7|TRBV5-1|.
TGCGCCAGCAGTCTATTGAGCTCCTACGAGCAGTACTTC
CASSLLSSYEQYF